These 15 T cell receptor beta chains share one sample of origin, sequenced in a study of blood T cell repertoires in COVID-19. Using immunoSEQ multiplex PCR, the repertoire was profiled, and TCRdb retains in-frame clones only, with some absent. Among some 30,000 clones, 85% were seen once, and the ten largest hold approximately 18%. Sequencing was performed on peripheral blood. Source of these receptors: a woman aged 60-70 years with active COVID-19.

The V gene is TRBV9, the J gene TRBJ2-1; 12 bases agree with TRBD2. Germline V gene sequence: CDR1 SGDLS, CDR2 YYNGEE. The CDR3 is 17 amino acids. J lost 7 bases, V lost 4 bases, and 12 bases had no gene match. This CDR3 is CASSIRLAGVQGNEQFF. The CDR3 DNA sequence: TGTGCCAGCAGCATACGACTAGCGGGAGTCCAAGGGAATGAGCAGTTCTTC.

The J gene is TRBJ1-5, the V gene TRBV2; TRBD1 agrees at 9 bases. With V trimmed by 7 bases and J by 7 bases, 11 bases remained unmatched. The germline V gene has CDR1 SNHLY and CDR2 FYNNEI. This CDR3 is built from 15 residues. The CDR3 loop reads CASKTRQGVGQPQHF. In nucleotides, the CDR3 is TGTGCCAGCAAAACAAGACAGGGGGTAGGACAGCCCCAGCATTTT.

This rearrangement joins TRBV19 to TRBJ2-2, with 9 nucleotides matching TRBD2. J gave up 4 bases and V 3 bases, and 3 bases lay outside the gene matches. CDR1 and CDR2 (germline): LNHDA, SQIVND (reference sequence). The CDR3 is 15 amino acids. The CDR3 sequence is CASSMGLASTGELFF. In DNA, the CDR3 is TGTGCCAGTAGTATGGGACTAGCCTCCACCGGGGAGCTGTTTTTT.

This clone showed up just once. The CDR3 DNA reads TGCGCCAGCAGCTTGGGGACAGGGGGCGAGAGGTCACCCCTCCACTTT. This codes for CASSLGTGGERSPLHF. This chain joins TRBV5-1 and TRBJ1-6; TRBD1 agrees at 11 bases. CDR1 and CDR2 (germline): SGHRS, YFSETQ. V trimming: 0 bases; J trimming: 10 bases; junction bases outside the gene matches: 6. The CDR3 has 16 amino acids.

The chain joins TRBV7-2 to TRBJ2-2; D unresolved. The V end was cut by 6 bases, the J end by 5 bases, with 13 bases between. CDR1 is SGHTA and CDR2 is FQGNSA in the germline V gene. CDR3 size: 14 residues. For the CDR3, the DNA is TGTGCCAGCAGGAACTCAATGCGGACCGGGGAGCTGTTTTTT. It specifies CASRNSMRTGELFF.

This clone has just one count. The chain has TRBV7-9 and TRBJ2-5, with D perhaps TRBD2 (6 bases). The CDR3 is made up of 15 amino acids. Germline CDR1 is SEHNR and CDR2 is FQNEAQ (reference sequence). V gave up 5 bases and J gave up 4 bases, with 17 bases separating them. CDR3 sequence (DNA): TGTGCCAGCAGCATAGACGGGGGTTTGAGAGAGACCCAGTACTTC. This gives the protein CASSIDGGLRETQYF.

V gene TRBV2 combines with J gene TRBJ2-1, with 12 bases identical to TRBD2. The CDR3 runs 19 residues. The V gene end was trimmed by 5 bases and the J gene end by 5 bases; junction bases not matched to a gene: 16. Germline values: CDR1 SNHLY, CDR2 FYNNEI. CDR3: CASSRSPLLTSGSDNEQFF. The CDR3 bases are TGTGCCAGCAGTCGGAGCCCTTTGTTGACTAGCGGGAGTGACAATGAGCAGTTCTTC. Variable domain in full (rest from reference TRBV2 and TRBJ2-1): EPEVTQTPSHQVTQMGQEVILRCVPISNHLYFYWYRQILGQKVEFLVSFYNNEISEKSEIFDDQFSVERPDGSNFTLKIRSTKLEDSAMYFCASSRSPLLTSGSDNEQFFGPGTRLTVL.

This chain connects TRBV29-1 to TRBJ2-1, with 8 bases fitting TRBD1. This CDR3 comprises 14 residues. The ends lost 4 bases at V and 0 bases at J; junction bases unmatched: 2. Germline V CDR1 and CDR2: SQVTM, ANQGSEA. CDR3 region: CSVGGTGSYNEQFF. CDR3 coding DNA: TGCAGCGTTGGGGGGACAGGCTCCTACAATGAGCAGTTCTTC.

This sequence joins TRBV30 and TRBJ2-3; D is unclear. The V gene lost 0 bases and the J gene lost 11 bases, with 18 bases spanning the gap. This CDR3 contains 14 residues. The V gene's germline CDR1 is GTSNPN and CDR2 SVGIG (reference sequence). CDR3 sequence reads: CAWSVPIDINKQYF. In nucleotides, the CDR3 is TGTGCCTGGAGTGTACCAATCGACATTAATAAGCAGTATTTT.

The rearrangement uses TRBV7-2 and TRBJ1-2; TRBD1 matches 9 bases. CDR3 length equals 15 residues. CDR1 and CDR2 from the germline V gene are SGHTA and FQGNSA. Trimming took 5 bases from V and 1 from J; bases not matched to a gene: 5. The CDR3 DNA sequence: TGTGCCAGCAGCCCCCCGACAGGGGGTAACTATGGCTACACCTTC. Translating it yields CASSPPTGGNYGYTF.

This clone was detected once. The chain recombines TRBV6-5 with TRBJ2-1, with D perhaps matching TRBD2 (6 bases). Germline V gene sequence: CDR1 MNHEY, CDR2 SVGAGI. V gave up 0 bases and J gave up 2 bases, with 11 bases separating them. The CDR3 runs to 16 residues. The CDR3: CASSYSGTPPYNEQFF. The CDR3 DNA reads as TGTGCCAGCAGTTACTCGGGGACTCCTCCCTACAATGAGCAGTTCTTC.

The chain uses TRBV11-3 and TRBJ2-3; D is ambiguous. This CDR3 comprises 15 residues. The germline V and J ends were trimmed by 1 base and 5 bases, with 13 bases remaining between them. Germline assignment: CDR1 SGHNT and CDR2 YENEEA. The CDR3 region has the DNA TGTGCCAGCAGCTTAGGAGACTCCCAACGAGATACGCAGTATTTT. Protein: CASSLGDSQRDTQYF. The entire variable domain, with the rest obtained from reference TRBV11-3 and TRBJ2-3, is as follows: EAGVVQSPRYKIIEKKQPVAFWCNPISGHNTLYWYLQNLGQGPELLIRYENEEAVDDSQLPKDRFSAERLKGVDSTLKIQPAELGDSAVYLCASSLGDSQRDTQYFGPGTRLTVL.

This chain links TRBV30 with TRBJ2-2, with 9 bases aligning to TRBD2. The V and J ends lost 0 bases and 4 bases, in that order; junction bases with no gene match: 6. The CDR3 is 16 residues long. The germline V gene has CDR1 GTSNPN and CDR2 SVGIG (reference sequence). CDR3 sequence reads: CAWSVISAGGTGELFF. The CDR3 nucleotides read TGTGCCTGGAGTGTAATCTCAGCGGGGGGCACCGGGGAGCTGTTTTTT.

The chain links TRBV28 to TRBJ1-6; 9 nucleotides line up with TRBD1. The CDR3 is 15 amino acids. Per the germline V gene, CDR1 is MDHEN and CDR2 is SYDVKM. With V trimmed by 5 bases and J by 11 bases, 10 bases remained unmatched. The CDR3 DNA is TGTGCCAGCAGTCCAGGGGACAGGGCGTATGCACCCCTCCACTTT. Translating it yields CASSPGDRAYAPLHF.

The rearrangement links TRBV7-8 to TRBJ1-3; D is unresolved. The germline V gene encodes CDR1 SGHVS and CDR2 FQNEAQ. The CDR3 consists of 16 residues. Trimming took 5 bases from V and 0 from J, leaving 14 bases between them. CDR3 DNA: TGTGCCAGCAGCGGGTCGACGCGGCGCTCTGGAAACACCATATATTTT. Protein sequence: CASSGSTRRSGNTIYF. The full variable domain, its missing parts supplied by reference TRBV7-8 and TRBJ1-3, is GAGVSQSPRYKVAKRGQDVALRCDPISGHVSLFWYQQALGQGPEFLTYFQNEAQLDKSGLPSDRFFAERPEGSVSTLKIQRTQQEDSAVYLCASSGSTRRSGNTIYFGEGSWLTVV.